What follows is one T cell receptor beta chain and its context. The sample comes from a study of technical replicates of blood from several donors. Unmatched junction bases numbered 19, after V lost 3 bases and J lost 2 bases. There are 22 residues in the CDR3. The germline V gene encodes CDR1 SGDLS and CDR2 YYNGEE. Some clones are missing from TCRdb's copy, which holds only in-frame ones; the method was immunoSEQ multiplex PCR. This sample carries over 60,000 clones, 93% of them seen once, and the ten largest clones take 0.25% to 0.3%. Sequencing input: T cells isolated from PBMCs. The chain links TRBV9 to TRBJ2-6; 11 bases are shared with TRBD1. This TCR was sampled from a human donor in good health. CDR3 DNA: TGTGCCAGCAGCGGGTGGGGACAGGGGGTCCCGGCGCCGGAACCTGGGGCCAACGTCCTGACTTTC. This gives the protein CASSGWGQGVPAPEPGANVLTF.